The clone carrying this T cell receptor beta chain was found a few times. This sample is part of a study of T-cell reconstitution after alpha-beta-depleted transplantation in children. The TCRbeta library was prepared with unique molecular identifiers. TCRdb analysed the PCR reads with MiXCR anew, one entry per CDR3 protein. The data contain nearly 550,000 distinct CDR3 sequences, about a sixth of them singletons. The V end was cut by 2 bases, the J end by 4 bases, with 14 bases between. The germline V gene has CDR1 MGHRA and CDR2 YSYEKL. The CDR3 sequence is 15 residues long. The TCR comes from a human donor who donated a stem cell graft to a child with acute lymphoblastic leukemia. Sample: PBMCs from the stem cell graft donor, taken from the stem cell graft. This chain links TRBV4-1 with TRBJ1-1, with D perhaps TRBD1 (6 bases). The CDR3 sequence: CASSQIGQGITEAFF. Here the CDR3 DNA reads TGCGCCAGCAGCCAAATCGGCCAGGGGATCACTGAAGCTTTCTTT.